This is a list of T cell receptor beta chains from one sample in a study of OX40 agonist ivuxolimab in advanced cancers. The assay was immunoSEQ multiplex PCR, and TCRdb's table has in-frame clones only and misses some. The sample contains roughly 70,000 clones, 87% of which appear only once. The material was CD4+ or CD8+ T cells sorted from blood, obtained in a trial of the OX40 agonist ivuxolimab. These receptors were taken from an adult with an advanced solid tumor such as melanoma, head and neck, liver or kidney cancer. Both conserved end residues are part of each CDR3. D genes are given only for firm matches. Clone size is not always given. Where it is, it says once, few, many or a class for expanded clones.

j_call: TRBJ1-1
clone_size: NA
v_call: TRBV30
d_call: NA
cdr3_aa: CAWSRRGRSEAFF
cdr3_nt: TGTGCCTGGAGTAGGAGGGGTCGGTCTGAAGCTTTCTTT

j_call: TRBJ2-5
clone_size: NA
v_call: TRBV5-1
d_call: TRBD2
cdr3_aa: CASSFGGAPGEAQYF
cdr3_nt: TGCGCCAGCAGCTTCGGGGGGGCACCGGGAGAGGCCCAGTACTTC

j_call: TRBJ1-1
clone_size: NA
v_call: TRBV7-9
d_call: TRBD1
cdr3_aa: CASSFGQENTEAFF
cdr3_nt: TGTGCCAGCAGCTTCGGACAGGAGAACACTGAAGCTTTCTTT

j_call: TRBJ1-1
clone_size: NA
v_call: TRBV28
d_call: NA
cdr3_aa: CASNLSGLRRAEAFF
cdr3_nt: TGTGCCAGCAATCTCTCAGGGCTTCGAAGGGCTGAAGCTTTCTTT

j_call: TRBJ2-1
clone_size: NA
v_call: TRBV18
d_call: TRBD1
cdr3_aa: CASSPLTGGEFF
cdr3_nt: TGTGCCAGCTCACCACTGACAGGGGGTGAATTCTTC

j_call: TRBJ1-6
clone_size: NA
v_call: TRBV28
d_call: TRBD1
cdr3_aa: CATHRGLVEPLHF
cdr3_nt: TGTGCCACCCACAGGGGGTTGGTCGAACCCCTCCACTTT

j_call: TRBJ2-5
clone_size: NA
v_call: TRBV5-4
d_call: NA
cdr3_aa: CASSLLDRRGRETQYF
cdr3_nt: TGTGCCAGCAGCTTGTTGGACAGGAGGGGGAGAGAGACCCAGTACTTC

j_call: TRBJ2-4
clone_size: NA
v_call: TRBV5-8
d_call: NA
cdr3_aa: CASSLVAGGARF
cdr3_nt: NA

j_call: TRBJ2-7
clone_size: NA
v_call: TRBV5-6
d_call: TRBD2
cdr3_aa: CASSSSGRAFYSYEQYF
cdr3_nt: TGTGCCAGCAGCTCCAGCGGGAGGGCCTTTTATTCCTACGAGCAGTACTTC

j_call: TRBJ2-7
clone_size: NA
v_call: TRBV28
d_call: NA
cdr3_aa: CASSLREATYEQYF
cdr3_nt: TGTGCCAGCAGTTTAAGGGAGGCCACCTACGAGCAGTACTTC

j_call: TRBJ2-5
clone_size: NA
v_call: TRBV4-1
d_call: NA
cdr3_aa: CASRKGQQHQETQYF
cdr3_nt: TGCGCCAGCCGCAAAGGACAGCAACACCAAGAGACCCAGTACTTC

j_call: TRBJ1-1
clone_size: NA
v_call: TRBV11-2
d_call: NA
cdr3_aa: CASSFGGVNTEAFF
cdr3_nt: TGTGCCAGCAGCTTTGGGGGCGTGAACACTGAAGCTTTCTTT

j_call: TRBJ2-1
clone_size: NA
v_call: TRBV28
d_call: NA
cdr3_aa: CASSFLGGGYNNEQFF
cdr3_nt: TGTGCCAGCAGTTTTTTAGGGGGGGGCTATAACAATGAGCAGTTCTTC

j_call: TRBJ1-2
clone_size: NA
v_call: TRBV5-6
d_call: NA
cdr3_aa: CASSAIGGGGFYGYTF
cdr3_nt: TGTGCCAGCAGCGCCATTGGTGGGGGCGGATTCTATGGCTACACCTTC

j_call: TRBJ2-3
clone_size: NA
v_call: TRBV5-1
d_call: TRBD1
cdr3_aa: CASNPGQGTDTQYF
cdr3_nt: TGCGCCAGCAACCCCGGACAGGGGACAGATACGCAGTATTTT

j_call: TRBJ1-5
clone_size: few
v_call: TRBV28
d_call: NA
cdr3_aa: CASSPVQGSNQPQHF
cdr3_nt: TGTGCCAGCAGTCCGGTCCAGGGTAGCAATCAGCCCCAGCATTTT

j_call: TRBJ2-5
clone_size: NA
v_call: TRBV7-9
d_call: TRBD1
cdr3_aa: CASSIPRTGAQETQYF
cdr3_nt: TGTGCCAGCAGCATACCGAGGACAGGGGCGCAAGAGACCCAGTACTTC